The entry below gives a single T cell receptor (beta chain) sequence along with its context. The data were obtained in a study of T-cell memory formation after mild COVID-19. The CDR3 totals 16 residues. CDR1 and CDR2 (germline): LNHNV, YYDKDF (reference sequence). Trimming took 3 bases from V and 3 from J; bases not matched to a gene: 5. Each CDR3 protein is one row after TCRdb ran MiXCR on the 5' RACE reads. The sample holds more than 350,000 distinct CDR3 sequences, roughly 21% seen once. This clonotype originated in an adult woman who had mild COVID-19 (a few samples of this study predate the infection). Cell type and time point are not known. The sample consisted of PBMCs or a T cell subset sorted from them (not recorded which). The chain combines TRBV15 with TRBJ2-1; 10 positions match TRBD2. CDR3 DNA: TGTGCCACCAGCAGGGTGGGGACTAGCGTCTACAATGAGCAGTTCTTC. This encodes CATSRVGTSVYNEQFF. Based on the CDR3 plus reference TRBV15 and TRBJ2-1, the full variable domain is DAMVIQNPRYQVTQFGKPVTLSCSQTLNHNVMYWYQQKSSQAPKLLFHYYDKDFNNEADTPDNFQSRRPNTSFCFLDIRSPGLGDTAMYLCATSRVGTSVYNEQFFGPGTRLTVL.